This TCR beta chain was obtained from a study of PD-1 blockade in classical Hodgkin lymphoma. Study results and caveats: Reasons behind the repertoire differences stay unclear, perhaps disease activity or earlier therapy.

Concerning this clone: The antigen is undetermined.

TCRdb's table, derived via immunoSEQ multiplex PCR, lists solely in-frame clones and lacks some. The table lists approximately 47,000 clones, approximately 90% of them singletons. Trimming removed 1 base from V and 6 bases from J, with 14 bases in between. There are 15 residues in the CDR3. Germline-derived CDR1 and CDR2 are SGHTA and FQGNSA. Time point of the sample: newly diagnosed, previously untreated cHL patient sample. Untreated, newly diagnosed classical Hodgkin lymphoma PBMCs were used for comparison. Input material: peripheral blood mononuclear cells (PBMCs). The chain uses TRBV7-2 and TRBJ2-3; tentative D call: TRBD2 (5 bases). The source of this sequence is a human donor with classical Hodgkin lymphoma. In DNA form, the CDR3 reads TGTGCCAGCAGCTTAGTGGGAGCGCTCGGGGATACGCAGTATTTT. It yields the protein CASSLVGALGDTQYF.